Included here is one TCR beta chain sequence, with context. This clonotype was observed a few times. Its antigen is currently not known. Base qualities are missing; no much larger clone stands one base away. The data originate from a study of CD8 T cells in ankylosing spondylitis (dated by TCRdb to about 2017). Regarding the research as a whole: T cell receptor beta repertoires were profiled in healthy donors and ankylosing spondylitis patients so that disease-linked TCR variants could be found. Samples of peripheral blood were taken, and for ankylosing spondylitis patients, synovial fluid was collected as well. The whole study cohort included 85 to 120 healthy donors and 20 to 30 ankylosing spondylitis patients.

The data were produced on an Illumina HiSeq 2500. Quantitative 5'-RACE with molecular barcodes was used to prepare TCR beta libraries. As for the authors' bioinformatics: A new computational method, built on a probabilistic model of VDJ rearrangement, was used to identify disease-linked TCR variants. TCRdb reprocessed the public reads (quality trimming at Q25 with fastp, clone calling with MiXCR) and kept in-frame beta chains. Duplicate CDR3 protein sequences are folded into a single record with the most common DNA and genes. TCRdb's processing, not the authors' own work, is the source of the V and J calls. Recorded for this sample are about 180,000 distinct CDR3 sequences; around a tenth of them occurred a single time. Together, the top ten hold about 15% of the sample. General study outcomes and caveats: A TCR beta motif made up of eight or nine highly homologous amino acid variants appeared to be characteristic of blood from ankylosing spondylitis patients. The disease-linked clones showed a CD8+ phenotype and occurred at relatively low frequencies in peripheral blood. Significant enrichment of the disease-linked clones was reported in matched synovial fluid samples from ankylosing spondylitis patients. Some of the motif variants had been reported before in the synovial fluid and blood of reactive arthritis patients, a finding that suggests common disease-initiation mechanisms.

The junction shows trimming of 6 bases on V and 4 bases on J, plus 18 bases between the germline ends. Inclusive of the bounding cysteine and phenylalanine, the CDR3 is 14 residues long. The entry retains the CDR3 DNA only, 42 bases that are in frame from base 1. In the germline V gene (reference sequence), CDR1 corresponds to DFQATT and CDR2 to SNEGSKA. Source material: blood, either unsorted or a sorted T cell fraction (not recorded which). This sequence originates from a female donor with ankylosing spondylitis or in good health (not recorded which). The chain is made from TRBV20-1 and TRBJ1-2; the D gene cannot be resolved reliably. The DNA reads TGCAGTGCCACAAACCCACTCTTTGGCTATGGCTACACCTTC. The resulting protein is CSATNPLFGYGYTF.